This record concerns one TCR beta chain sequence. Sequencing was performed with immunoSEQ multiplex PCR; in TCRdb, only in-frame clones are kept and a portion is missing. The sample has more than 300,000 clones, about 82% seen once. Germline CDR1 SQVTM, CDR2 ANQGSEA. This CDR3 has 13 residues. With V trimmed by 3 bases and J by 0 bases, 1 base remained unmatched. The data derive from a study of Ad26.COV2.S vaccination and SARS-CoV-2 variants. Regarding treatment: 15 to 20 received Ad26.COV2.S at low or high dose, single or two shots; several received placebo; per-sample allocation not given. Samples analyzed were those drawn on day 63 after the first vaccine or placebo injection.

The sequencing here drew on peripheral blood, taken in a trial of Ad26.COV2.S vaccine versus placebo. The chain couples TRBV29-1 to TRBJ1-1; 7 bases line up with TRBD1. The receptor's source is a person between 18 and 65 years old who received the Ad26.COV2.S COVID-19 vaccine or a placebo. The CDR3 here is CSVETGLNTEAFF. The DNA for the CDR3 is TGCAGCGTTGAGACAGGGCTGAACACTGAAGCTTTCTTT.